Below, 15 T cell receptor beta chains from the same sample are listed, as sequenced in a study of cytomegalovirus exposure and HLA in healthy donors. The primer mix had 60 Vbeta and 13 Jbeta primers. Assay: immunoSEQ multiplex PCR; the TCRdb copy retains only in-frame clones and omits some. This sample yields about 150,000 clones, of which around 79% are seen a single time; 6% to 6.5% belongs to the top ten. The sequenced material came from PBMCs. All receptors derive from a man in his fifties in good health and CMV-seropositive.

V and J are TRBV2 and TRBJ2-2; D gene ambiguous. The CDR3 totals 14 residues. With 1 base removed from V and 2 bases from J, the gap between germline ends came to 5 bases. Germline V gene lookup returns CDR1 SNHLY and CDR2 FYNNEI. CDR3 loop: CASSEVRNTGELFF. In DNA, the CDR3 is TGTGCCAGCAGTGAAGTCAGAAACACCGGGGAGCTGTTTTTT.

Here the CDR3 DNA reads TGCAGCGTTAGGACAGACTCTAGCACAGATACGCAGTATTTT. It encodes CSVRTDSSTDTQYF. This chain joins TRBV29-1 and TRBJ2-3, with a weak D call TRBD1 (6 bases). The CDR3 is 14 amino acids. Germline values: CDR1 SQVTM, CDR2 ANQGSEA. Deletions cut 5 bases from V and 0 bases from J, with 12 bases between.

J is TRBJ2-1 and V is TRBV11-3; 13 bases are shared with TRBD2. CDR3 length equals 16 residues. Trimming removed 1 base from V and 4 bases from J; junction bases left unmatched: 1. Germline CDR1 reads SGHNT; CDR2 reads YENEEA. The CDR3 protein is CASSLGLAGGYNEQFF. The DNA of the CDR3 is TGTGCCAGCAGCTTAGGACTAGCGGGAGGTTACAATGAGCAGTTCTTC.

In the case of this clone: One junction end disagrees with the germline gene, perhaps due to a read error. The gene calls are TRBV2 and TRBJ2-5, with D perhaps matching TRBD1 (5 bases). The assigned J gene may be wrong: the sequence end matches TRBJ2-7 better. CDR1 and CDR2 (germline): SNHLY, FYNNEI. This CDR3 comprises 16 residues. CDR3 sequence: CASREGQAGKGYEQYF. The DNA for the CDR3 is TGTGCCAGCAGGGAAGGCCAAGCAGGGAAGGGCTACGAGCAGTACTTC.

The chain has TRBV5-4 and TRBJ2-7, with TRBD2 identical over 16 bases. The CDR3 contains 15 residues. Germline assignment: CDR1 SGHNT and CDR2 YYREEE (reference sequence). Trimming took 4 bases from V and 5 from J; bases not matched to a gene: 3. Written as DNA, the CDR3 is TGTGCCAGCAGCACCGGGACTAGCGGGAGGGACGAGCAGTACTTC. This codes for CASSTGTSGRDEQYF. Complete variable domain (other parts from reference TRBV5-4 and TRBJ2-7): ETGVTQSPTHLIKTRGQQVTLRCSSQSGHNTVSWYQQALGQGPQFIFQYYREEENGRGNFPPRFSGLQFPNYSSELNVNALELDDSALYLCASSTGTSGRDEQYFGPGTRLTVT.

This chain connects TRBV5-8 to TRBJ1-2, with a weak D call TRBD1 (6 bases). The germline V gene encodes CDR1 SGHTS and CDR2 YDEGEE. V was cut by 1 base and J by 4 bases, with 14 bases left in between. The CDR3 covers 15 residues. The CDR3 DNA sequence: TGTGCCAGCAGCTTGTGGCAGGGGTCAACCTATGGCTACACCTTC. Translated: CASSLWQGSTYGYTF.

V usage is TRBV7-9 and J usage is TRBJ2-5; the match to TRBD2 covers 7 bases. The end of the DNA is better explained by TRBJ2-7, so the J call may be wrong. This CDR3 has 16 residues. CDR1 SEHNR and CDR2 FQNEAQ come from the germline V gene (reference sequence). CDR3 region: CASRKAPSGNNYEQYF. The CDR3 nucleotides are TGTGCCAGCAGGAAAGCCCCCAGCGGGAATAACTACGAGCAGTACTTC.

The chain combines TRBV10-2 with TRBJ2-6, with 7 bases that match TRBD1. After removal of 6 bases from V and 4 bases from J, the junction contained 12 bases not matched to a gene. Germline V CDR1 and CDR2: WSHSY, SAAADI. There are 17 residues in the CDR3. CDR3 loop: CASSENEGAAGANVLTF. CDR3 sequence (DNA): TGCGCCAGCAGCGAGAACGAGGGGGCAGCCGGGGCCAACGTCCTGACTTTC.

CDR3 coding DNA: TGTGCCAGCAGCCAGGGAATGAACACTGAAGCTTTCTTT. Its protein is CASSQGMNTEAFF. The chain recombines TRBV7-3 with TRBJ1-1; D might be TRBD1 (5 bases). This CDR3 spans 13 amino acids. The V end lost 5 bases, the J end lost 0 bases, and 7 bases lay between the germline ends. Germline V gene lookup returns CDR1 SGHTA and CDR2 FQGTGA.

The chain carries TRBV27 and TRBJ2-1, with TRBD2 matching 7 bases. The germline gives CDR1 MNHEY, CDR2 SMNVEV (reference sequence). The CDR3 runs to 13 residues. V shed 6 bases and J 3 bases; nucleotides not matched to a gene: 2. CDR3 sequence: CASRREFYNEQFF. CDR3 nucleotide sequence: TGTGCCAGCAGGCGGGAGTTCTACAATGAGCAGTTCTTC.

CDR3 region: CASSVAPGGYYEQYF. As DNA, the CDR3 is TGTGCCAGCAGTGTCGCTCCAGGGGGTTACTACGAGCAGTACTTC. The chain uses TRBV6-1 and TRBJ2-7; TRBD1 aligns across 7 bases. V shed 4 bases and J 3 bases; nucleotides not matched to a gene: 9. This CDR3 is built from 15 residues. Germline-derived CDR1 and CDR2 are MNHNS and SASEGT.

This chain links TRBV5-4 with TRBJ2-1, with 13 bases lining up with TRBD2. After removal of 4 bases from V and 5 bases from J, the junction contained 3 bases not matched to a gene. The CDR3 extends over 15 amino acids. CDR1 and CDR2 (germline): SGHNT, YYREEE (reference sequence). The CDR3 DNA sequence: TGTGCCAGCAGCGTTACTAGCGGGAGGGACAATGAGCAGTTCTTC. Amino acid sequence: CASSVTSGRDNEQFF.

The chain combines TRBV5-1 with TRBJ2-5; weak D call: TRBD1 (5 bases). The CDR3 is made up of 13 amino acids. The V gene lost 0 bases and the J gene lost 3 bases, with 6 bases spanning the gap. Germline CDR1 and CDR2: SGHRS and YFSETQ. Here the CDR3 reads CASSLAREETQYF. In DNA form, the CDR3 reads TGCGCCAGCAGCTTGGCCAGGGAAGAGACCCAGTACTTC.

This rearrangement joins TRBV5-1 to TRBJ2-1; D not resolved. The V end lost 6 bases, the J end lost 0 bases, and 10 bases lay between the germline ends. The germline gives CDR1 SGHRS, CDR2 YFSETQ. The CDR3 totals 14 residues. CDR3 protein: CASMAPSSYNEQFF. CDR3 DNA sequence: TGCGCCAGCATGGCCCCAAGCTCCTACAATGAGCAGTTCTTC.

The gene calls are TRBV9 and TRBJ2-5; D is unclear. Germline V gene sequence: CDR1 SGDLS, CDR2 YYNGEE. V was cut by 0 bases and J by 1 base, with 4 bases left in between. The CDR3 spans 13 residues. CDR3 region: CASSVATQETQYF. CDR3 bases: TGTGCCAGCAGCGTAGCTACCCAAGAGACCCAGTACTTC.